This T cell receptor beta chain was profiled in a study of blood T cells in healthy people across ages. This CDR3 contains 14 residues. Germline assignment: CDR1 LGHDT and CDR2 YNNKEL (reference sequence). The V end lost 1 base, the J end lost 5 bases, and 9 bases lay between the germline ends. Next came a second PCR, run for roughly 6 to 11 cycles, which used a sample-barcoded 5' primer along with a J-beta primer mix. A single record per CDR3 protein comes from TCRdb applying MiXCR to the 5' RACE reads. Here the sample spans roughly 680,000 distinct CDR3 sequences, roughly half being singletons. In its sample, this clonotype was seen many times.

This chain joins TRBV3-1 and TRBJ2-1; tentatively, D is TRBD1 or TRBD2 (5 bases each). This TCR was recovered from a woman over 75 in good health. Input material: blood. The DNA of the CDR3 is TGTGCCAGCAGCCAAGGTGGGACGGACAATGAGCAGTTCTTC. Translation gives CASSQGGTDNEQFF.